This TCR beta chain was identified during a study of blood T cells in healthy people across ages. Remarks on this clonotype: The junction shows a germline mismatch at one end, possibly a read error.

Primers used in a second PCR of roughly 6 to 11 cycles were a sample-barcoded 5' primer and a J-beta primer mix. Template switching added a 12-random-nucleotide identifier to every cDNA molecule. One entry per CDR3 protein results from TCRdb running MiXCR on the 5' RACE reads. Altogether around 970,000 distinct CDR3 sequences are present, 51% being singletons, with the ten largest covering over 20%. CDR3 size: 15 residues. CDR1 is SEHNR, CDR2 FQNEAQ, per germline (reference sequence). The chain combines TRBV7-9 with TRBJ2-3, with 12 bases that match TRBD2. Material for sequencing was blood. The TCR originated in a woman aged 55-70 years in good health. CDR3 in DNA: TGTGCTAGCAGACTAGCGGGAGCCAGCACAGATACGCAGTATTTT. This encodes CASRLAGASTDTQYF. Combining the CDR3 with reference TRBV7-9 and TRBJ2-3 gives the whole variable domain DTGVSQNPRHKITKRGQNVTFRCDPISEHNRLYWYRQTLGQGPEFLTYFQNEAQLEKSRLLSDRFSAERPKGSFSTLEIQRTEQGDSAMYLCASRLAGASTDTQYFGPGTRLTVL.